This entry is about one TCR beta chain. As yet, its antigen is unknown. This sample was included in a study of cytomegalovirus exposure and HLA in healthy donors. General study points: A previous analysis found most TCR beta V segments productive roughly 87% or roughly 30% of the time. In most subjects, TCR beta sequences reportedly gave accurate predictions of HLA-A and HLA-B alleles.

The CDR3 is 16 amino acids. Germline V gives CDR1 SGHVS, CDR2 FQNEAQ. The V end lost 0 bases, the J end lost 8 bases, and 17 bases lay between the germline ends. Whereas donors were nominally healthy upon sampling, unrecorded immune exposures were probable. The PCR had 60 Vbeta and 13 Jbeta primers. Libraries were prepared by immunoSEQ multiplex PCR; TCRdb keeps only in-frame clonotypes and omits some of them. The sample holds hundreds of thousands of clones, roughly 79% seen once. The TCR comes from a young man in good health and CMV-seronegative. The J gene is TRBJ2-1, the V gene TRBV7-8, with D maybe TRBD1 (5 bases). Sequencing was done on a sample of PBMCs. The CDR3: CASSLAGQGSPYEQFF. The CDR3 DNA sequence: TGTGCCAGCAGCTTAGCGGGGCAGGGTTCTCCTTATGAGCAGTTCTTC.